These 21 T cell receptor beta chains originate from one sample sequenced in a study of cytomegalovirus exposure and HLA in healthy donors. This PCR relied on a set of 60 Vbeta primers and 13 Jbeta primers. TCRdb's table, derived via immunoSEQ multiplex PCR, lists solely in-frame clones and lacks some. Of approximately 190,000 clones detected, around 83% appear once; the ten largest clones hold 6.5%. The sequencing input was PBMCs. These receptor sequences come from a woman in her 50s in good health and CMV-seropositive.

Worth noting for this clone: The junction and the germline gene differ at one end; a read error may be behind it. V gene TRBV11-2 combines with J gene TRBJ2-5; 8 bases are a match to TRBD1. The germline CDR1 and CDR2 sequences are SGHAT and FQNNGV. There are 13 residues in the CDR3. The DNA of the CDR3 is TGTGCCAGCAGCCACGTCCTCCGGGACAGGTCGGACTTC. The encoded protein is CASSHVLRDRSDF.

The rearrangement uses TRBV5-1 and TRBJ1-1, with 7 bases lining up with TRBD1. This CDR3 contains 15 residues. Trimming cost V 1 base and J 7 bases; bases outside gene matches: 10. Germline assignment: CDR1 SGHRS and CDR2 YFSETQ. The CDR3 is CASSLTEKTGYEAFF. The CDR3 DNA sequence: TGCGCCAGCAGCTTGACCGAAAAGACAGGGTATGAAGCTTTCTTT.

The rearrangement uses TRBV30 and TRBJ1-1; D gene ambiguous. The CDR3 is 13 amino acids. Per germline, CDR1 GTSNPN and CDR2 SVGIG (reference sequence). The V end was cut by 1 base, the J end by 2 bases, with 8 bases between. The CDR3 bases are TGTGCCTGGAGTGCCACAGTTAACACTGAAGCTTTCTTT. Residues: CAWSATVNTEAFF.

The chain has TRBV5-1 and TRBJ2-7, with D maybe TRBD2 (6 bases). The CDR3 spans 14 residues. Germline V gives CDR1 SGHRS, CDR2 YFSETQ. V shed 0 bases and J shed 6 bases, with 13 bases lying between them. CDR3 protein: CASSLAVAGGEQYF. In DNA, the CDR3 is TGCGCCAGCAGCTTGGCCGTCGCCGGGGGCGAGCAGTACTTC.

Worth noting for this clone: The junction departs from the called germline gene at one end, perhaps through a read error. The J gene is TRBJ2-7, the V gene TRBV5-1; TRBD1 is a possible D gene (6 bases). The V gene's germline CDR1 is SGHRS and CDR2 YFSETQ. This CDR3 comprises 16 residues. This CDR3 is CASSLASGTISYGQYF. As DNA, the CDR3 is TGCGCCAGCAGCTTGGCCTCCGGGACAATCTCCTACGGGCAGTACTTC.

This clone has a single count. One junction end disagrees with the germline gene, perhaps due to a read error. The rearrangement uses TRBV7-8 and TRBJ2-4; D is possibly TRBD1 (5 bases). The CDR3 runs to 15 residues. Germline lookup yields CDR1 SGHVS and CDR2 FQNEAQ. CDR3 in DNA: TGTGCCAGCAGCTCAGTCCAGGGCGCCAAAAACAGTCAGTACTTC. It yields the protein CASSSVQGAKNSQYF.

The chain carries TRBV6-5 and TRBJ2-7; TRBD2 matches 12 bases. Germline trimming cut 6 bases from V and 6 bases from J; bases unmatched to any gene: 6. The CDR3 spans 14 residues. CDR1 and CDR2 from the germline V gene are MNHEY and SVGAGI. Here the CDR3 reads CASSLAGGLGEQYF. CDR3 nucleotides: TGTGCCAGCAGCCTAGCGGGGGGGCTCGGCGAGCAGTACTTC.

The rearrangement joins TRBV7-2 to TRBJ1-3; D is unresolved. V shed 5 bases and J shed 4 bases, with 9 bases lying between them. This CDR3 has 13 amino acids. The germline V gene has CDR1 SGHTA and CDR2 FQGNSA. The chain's CDR3 is CASSLLTGNTIYF. The CDR3 DNA reads TGTGCCAGCAGCCTTCTAACCGGAAACACCATATATTTT.

The genes are TRBV6-5 and TRBJ2-7, with 12 bases matching TRBD1. Looked up from germline, CDR1 is MNHEY and CDR2 is SVGAGI. V was clipped by 11 bases and J by 7 bases; unmatched bases: 9. The CDR3 sequence is 13 residues long. Here the CDR3 DNA reads TGTGCCTCCCGGGGACAGGGGGCGCGGGAGCAGTACTTC. It encodes CASRGQGAREQYF.

This clone was seen once. CDR3 amino acids: CASHPGQLSYEQYF. CDR3 DNA: TGTGCCAGCCACCCGGGACAGCTCTCCTACGAGCAGTACTTC. V usage is TRBV5-6 and J usage is TRBJ2-5, with 7 bases matching TRBD1. The J call may be in error: the DNA end matches TRBJ2-7 better. The CDR3 spans 14 residues. Germline V gene sequence: CDR1 SGHDT, CDR2 YYEEEE.

This chain connects TRBV18 to TRBJ1-1, with D maybe TRBD1 (6 bases). CDR3 length: 15 residues. Trimming cost V 3 bases and J 0 bases, with 11 bases left between them. Germline V gives CDR1 KGHSH, CDR2 LQKENI. The CDR3 protein is CASSPQGSMNTEAFF. The CDR3 DNA reads TGTGCCAGCTCACCCCAGGGGAGTATGAACACTGAAGCTTTCTTT.

The chain is built from TRBV5-5 and TRBJ2-5; 9 bases align to TRBD2. The CDR3 is 16 amino acids. The germline V gene has CDR1 SGHKS and CDR2 YYEKEE (reference sequence). Trimming cost V 2 bases and J 3 bases; bases outside gene matches: 8. CDR3 bases: TGTGCCAGCAGCTTTTCGGCGGGGGGGCCCGAAGAGACCCAGTACTTC. It yields the protein CASSFSAGGPEETQYF. The complete variable domain, with remaining parts taken from reference TRBV5-5 and TRBJ2-5, reads DAGVTQSPTHLIKTRGQQVTLRCSPISGHKSVSWYQQVLGQGPQFIFQYYEKEERGRGNFPDRFSARQFPNYSSELNVNALLLGDSALYLCASSFSAGGPEETQYFGPGTRLLVL.

This clone was observed a single time. The chain is built from TRBV14 and TRBJ2-3; no firm D call. Germline-derived CDR1 and CDR2 are SGHDN and FVKESK. The V and J ends lost 5 bases and 4 bases respectively, with 19 bases between them. This CDR3 has 16 amino acids. This CDR3 reads CASSSQRGRLADTQYF. The CDR3 DNA follows: TGTGCCAGCAGCTCCCAACGCGGCCGACTCGCAGATACGCAGTATTTT.

The chain carries TRBV5-4 and TRBJ2-5; tentatively, D is TRBD1 (5 bases). Per germline, CDR1 SGHNT and CDR2 YYREEE (reference sequence). There are 14 residues in the CDR3. The V and J ends lost 2 bases and 3 bases respectively, with 11 bases between them. The CDR3 is CASSLGNRKETQYF. The CDR3 DNA sequence: TGTGCCAGCAGCTTAGGAAACAGGAAAGAGACCCAGTACTTC.

The genes are TRBV4-2 and TRBJ2-1; TRBD2 matches at 9 bases. V was pared by 4 bases and J by 10 bases, with 14 bases of the junction left unmatched. Germline loops: CDR1 LGHNA, CDR2 YNFKEQ. This CDR3 region has 16 residues. The DNA of the CDR3 is TGTGCCAGCAGCCTCGTCCCGGGGACTAGCCAAGGGGAGCAGTTCTTC. Translating it yields CASSLVPGTSQGEQFF.

This clone was observed once. This chain joins TRBV25-1 and TRBJ2-3, with 8 positions matching TRBD2. The J segment lost 6 bases and the V segment lost 5 bases, leaving 4 bases of the junction unmatched. The CDR3 runs to 13 residues. Germline lookup yields CDR1 MGHDK and CDR2 SYGVNS. The CDR3 region has the DNA TGTGCCAGCAGTCCGGGGGGGTGGGATACGCAGTATTTT. Translated: CASSPGGWDTQYF.

The CDR3 bases are TGTGCCAGCAGTCCGGGACAAAATTCCCTCGCAGATACGCAGTATTTT. Encoded protein: CASSPGQNSLADTQYF. V and J are TRBV27 and TRBJ2-3; a weak D match, TRBD1 (6 bases). The CDR3 consists of 16 residues. Per germline, CDR1 MNHEY and CDR2 SMNVEV (reference sequence). V was shortened by 5 bases and J by 4 bases, with 19 bases between the two germline ends.

The chain links TRBV14 to TRBJ2-1; the match to TRBD1 covers 9 bases. The germline V gene encodes CDR1 SGHDN and CDR2 FVKESK. Trimming took 6 bases from V and 3 from J; bases not matched to a gene: 9. The CDR3 runs 16 residues. CDR3 in DNA: TGTGCCAGCAGTCCATCCGGGACAGGGAACTACAATGAGCAGTTCTTC. It yields the protein CASSPSGTGNYNEQFF. The full variable domain, with the rest looked up from reference TRBV14 and TRBJ2-1, is EAGVTQFPSHSVIEKGQTVTLRCDPISGHDNLYWYRRVMGKEIKFLLHFVKESKQDESGMPNNRFLAERTGGTYSTLKVQPAELEDSGVYFCASSPSGTGNYNEQFFGPGTRLTVL.

The chain joins TRBV6-5 to TRBJ1-6; D ambiguous. Trimming removed 5 bases from V and 2 bases from J, with 7 bases in between. In germline, CDR1 is MNHEY, CDR2 SVGAGI. This CDR3 has 14 amino acids. CDR3 region: CASSGGTYNSPLHF. The CDR3, as DNA: TGTGCCAGCAGTGGCGGGACCTATAATTCACCCCTCCACTTT.

The CDR3 region has the DNA TGTGCCATCAGTGGGGAGGGACAGGCTAGGGGTACGCAGTATTTT. Its translation is CAISGEGQARGTQYF. The V gene is TRBV10-3, the J gene TRBJ2-3; tentative D call: TRBD1 (8 bases). Germline V lookup: CDR1 ENHRY, CDR2 SYGVKD. The V end lost 4 bases, the J end lost 8 bases, and 19 bases lay between the germline ends. The CDR3 runs to 15 residues.

Concerning this clone: The CDR3 end shows no conserved phenylalanine or tryptophan, and so a read error is likely. The DNA is omitted, as the CDR3 cannot be located on it reliably, and the CDR3 follows TCRdb's listing. The chain carries TRBV19 and TRBJ2-7; the table's D call, TRBD1, has no DNA check behind it. The CDR3 length equals 10 residues, ends included. Germline assignment: CDR1 LNHDA and CDR2 SQIVND (reference sequence). The CDR3 loop reads CASSVRDSLI.